Described below is a single T cell receptor (beta chain) sequence and its context. The target antigen is unknown. In germline, CDR1 is SGHTA, CDR2 FQGNSA. Trimming shortened V by 6 bases and J by 0 bases, and 11 bases separated the two germline ends. The CDR3 loop spans 14 amino acids. This specimen belongs to a study of cytomegalovirus exposure and HLA in healthy donors. The table came from immunoSEQ multiplex PCR; TCRdb's copy has only in-frame clones and leaves some out. The sample holds about 190,000 clones, 84% seen once. Donors were drawn from the approximately 120-subject validation cohort, separate from the 666-subject first cohort. General study results and limits: Subsequent analysis revealed that first-cohort TCR clusters tended to co-occur in the 90 to 150 validation repertoires.

The gene calls are TRBV7-2 and TRBJ1-2; tentative D call: TRBD1 (5 bases). The receptor's source is a woman between 18 and 29 years old in good health and CMV-seropositive. Sequencing input: PBMCs. The CDR3 DNA reads as TGTGCCAGCAGGGGACTTCAGGCTAACTATGGCTACACCTTC. Its translation: CASRGLQANYGYTF.